This TCR beta chain emerged from a study of cytomegalovirus exposure and HLA in healthy donors. Overall study results and limits: The TCR clusters that emerged in the first cohort tended, a later analysis found, to co-occur in the 120 or so validation repertoires. Per published reports, the classifier diagnosed cytomegalovirus status with high specificity and sensitivity. Investigators reported 150 to 200 TCR beta chains as tied to cytomegalovirus.

Points on this clone: Its antigen is currently unknown.

Sequencing used immunoSEQ multiplex PCR; TCRdb keeps in-frame clones, though not all of them. This repertoire shows approximately 170,000 clones, roughly 83% found once; its top ten account for roughly 10%. Germline-derived CDR1 and CDR2 are SGHTA and FQGNSA. The junction had 2 bases not matched to a gene; V was cut back by 0 bases and J by 5 bases. The CDR3 has 14 residues. Specimen: PBMCs. The V call is TRBV7-2, the J call TRBJ2-7, with 9 bases that match TRBD1. The clonotype was recovered from a man between 25 and 39 years old in good health and CMV-seropositive. The CDR3 loop reads CASSLAGQGHEQYF. The CDR3 coding sequence is TGTGCCAGCAGCTTAGCAGGACAGGGGCACGAGCAGTACTTC.